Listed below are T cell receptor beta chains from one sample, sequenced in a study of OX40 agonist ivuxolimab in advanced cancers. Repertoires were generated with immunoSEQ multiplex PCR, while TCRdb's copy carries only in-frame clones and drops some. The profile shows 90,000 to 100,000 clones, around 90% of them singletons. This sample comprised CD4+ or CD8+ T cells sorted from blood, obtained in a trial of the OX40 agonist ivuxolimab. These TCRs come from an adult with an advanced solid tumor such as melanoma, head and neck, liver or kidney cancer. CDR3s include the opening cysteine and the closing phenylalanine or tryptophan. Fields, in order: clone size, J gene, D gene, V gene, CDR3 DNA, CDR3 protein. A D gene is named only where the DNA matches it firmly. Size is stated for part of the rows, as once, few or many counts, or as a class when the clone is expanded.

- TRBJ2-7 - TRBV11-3 TGTGCCAGCAGCTTAGTTCGCGGGACCGAGCAGTACTTC CASSLVRGTEQYF
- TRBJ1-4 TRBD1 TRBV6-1 TGTGCCAGCAGCGCGGCCCGGGACAGTTGGGATTTT CASSAARDSWDF
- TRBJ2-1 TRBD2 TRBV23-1 TGCGCCAGCAGTCAATCGGCTAGCGGGCTTTTCAATGAGCAGTTCTTC CASSQSASGLFNEQFF
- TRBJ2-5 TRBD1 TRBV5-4 TGTGCCAGCAGCCCCAACAGGGGACCGGAGACCCAGTACTTC CASSPNRGPETQYF
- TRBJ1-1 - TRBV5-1 TGCGCCAGCAGCTTGGGGTGGGGATCTGTGGACACTGAAGCTTTCTTT CASSLGWGSVDTEAFF
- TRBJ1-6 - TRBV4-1 TGCGCCAGCAGCCAGACGGGAATCTATAATTCACCCCTCCACTTT CASSQTGIYNSPLHF
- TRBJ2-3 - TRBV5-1 TGCGCCAGCAGCTTGGTACTCTCCACAGATACGCAGTATTTT CASSLVLSTDTQYF
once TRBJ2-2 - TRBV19 TGTGCCAGTAGTATAGGCCGGAGACCCGCGAACACCGGGGAGCTGTTTTTT CASSIGRRPANTGELFF
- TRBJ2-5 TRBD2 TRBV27 TGTGCCAGCACAAGCGGGGGGACCCAGTACTTC CASTSGGTQYF
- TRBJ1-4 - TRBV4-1 TGCGCCAGCAGCCCACCTGGTGGGCCTAGGGAAAAACTGTTTTTT CASSPPGGPREKLFF
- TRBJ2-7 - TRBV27 TGTGCCAGCAGTCCTACCCGATATTACGAGCAGTACTTC CASSPTRYYEQYF
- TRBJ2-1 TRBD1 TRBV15 TGTGCCACCAGCAGAGAGTCAGGGGGCAATGAGCAGTTCTTC CATSRESGGNEQFF
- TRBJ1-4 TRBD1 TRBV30 TGTGCCTGGGGACCCAGGGGGCGGTTGTATCATGAAAAACTGTTTTTT CAWGPRGRLYHEKLFF
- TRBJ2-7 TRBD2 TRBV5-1 TGCGCCAGCAGCGTGACTAGCGGGAGCTACGAGCAGTACTTC CASSVTSGSYEQYF
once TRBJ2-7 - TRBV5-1 TGCGCCAGCAGTTTTGACTTCCTCAGCTCCTACGAGCAGTACTTC CASSFDFLSSYEQYF
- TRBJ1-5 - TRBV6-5 TGTGCCAGCGCCACCGGGGGTAGCAATCAGCCCCAGCATTTT CASATGGSNQPQHF
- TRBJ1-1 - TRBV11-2 TGTGCCAGCAGCCAGCCCGCAAAGGGGAGGACTTTCTTT CASSQPAKGRTFF
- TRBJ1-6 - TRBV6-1 TGTGCCAGCACGTCCCTAGGGTGGAATTCACCCCTCCACTTT CASTSLGWNSPLHF
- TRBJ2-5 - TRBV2 TGTGCCAGCAGTGTAACCAGGGTTAGAGAGACCCAGTACTTC CASSVTRVRETQYF
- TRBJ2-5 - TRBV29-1 TGCAGCGTTGAAGCCCTCGGGGGCCAGTACTTC CSVEALGGQYF
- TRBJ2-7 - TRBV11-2 TGTGCCAGCAGCTTTAAGGCTTACGAGCAGTACTTC CASSFKAYEQYF
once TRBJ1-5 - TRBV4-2 TGTGCCAGCAGCCAGGGAGCAGGGGATCAGCCCCAGCATTTT CASSQGAGDQPQHF
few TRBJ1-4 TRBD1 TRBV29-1 TGCAGCGTTTTCACGACAGGGCGAAGTGAAAAACTGTTTTTT CSVFTTGRSEKLFF
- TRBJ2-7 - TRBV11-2 TGTGCCAGCAGCCTCTGGGGCGGGGCCTCGTTGTACGAGCAGTACTTC CASSLWGGASLYEQYF
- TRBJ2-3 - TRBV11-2 TGTGCCAGCAACGCCATAGCGAATACGCAGTATTTT CASNAIANTQYF
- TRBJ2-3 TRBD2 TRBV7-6 TGTGCCAGCAGCTTAATCGGGGGTGCGGGAGCGGTCACAGATACGCAGTATTTT CASSLIGGAGAVTDTQYF
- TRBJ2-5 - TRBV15 TGTGCCACCAGCCACCCGTTGGGCAGGGCGGGTCGAGAGACCCAGTACTTC CATSHPLGRAGRETQYF
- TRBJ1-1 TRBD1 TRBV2 TGTGCCAGCGGGGGACAGTTCACTGAAGCTTTCTTT CASGGQFTEAFF
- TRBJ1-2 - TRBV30 TGTGCCATTGGACAGCCCTCGCGTACCTTC CAIGQPSRTF
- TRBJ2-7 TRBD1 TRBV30 TGTGCCTGGAGTGACCGAAGACCGGGACAGGTGAGGCCCTCCTACGAGCAGTACTTC CAWSDRRPGQVRPSYEQYF
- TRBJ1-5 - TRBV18 TGTGCCAGCTCACCACGCGGGACACGCCTATCAGCCCAGCATTTT CASSPRGTRLSAQHF
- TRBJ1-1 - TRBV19 TGTGCCAGTTCAAGGGGTGAAAAGGGGACTGAAGCTTTCTTT CASSRGEKGTEAFF
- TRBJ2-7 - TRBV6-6 TGTGCCAGCATGTCCGGGAGTTATCGGGGCGAGCAGTACTTC CASMSGSYRGEQYF
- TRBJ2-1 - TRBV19 TGTGCCACTCAACCGGCTTCCCCCTTCGGGAATGAGCAGTTCTTC CATQPASPFGNEQFF
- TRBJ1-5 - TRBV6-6 TGTGCCAGCGGAAGGGGATTCAGCAATCAGCCCCAGCATTTT CASGRGFSNQPQHF
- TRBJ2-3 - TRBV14 TGTGCCAGCAGCCAAGTTATGGGGGCCGGGGGTACGCAGTATTTT CASSQVMGAGGTQYF
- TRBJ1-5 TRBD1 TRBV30 TGTGCCTGGAGAGGACAGGCAGGACAGCCCCAGCATTTT CAWRGQAGQPQHF
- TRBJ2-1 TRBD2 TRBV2 TGTGCCAGCAGTGTAACTAGCGGGACGCATGAGCAGTTCTTC CASSVTSGTHEQFF
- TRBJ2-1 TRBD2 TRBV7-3 TGTGCCAGCAGTCCCGGGGGGGTCGCCAATGAGCAGTTCTTC CASSPGGVANEQFF
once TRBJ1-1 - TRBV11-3 TGTGCCAGCAGCTCCGGGGGACGGAACACTGAAGCTTTCTTT CASSSGGRNTEAFF
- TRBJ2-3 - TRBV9 TGTGCCAGCAGCGTAGGTCCCGGGAGTGCAGATACGCAGTATTTT CASSVGPGSADTQYF
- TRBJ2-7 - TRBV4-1 TGCGCCAGCAGGCACACCCAGGGCTCCTACGAGCAGTACTTC CASRHTQGSYEQYF
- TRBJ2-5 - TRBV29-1 TGCAGCGTTGATGTGGCAGGGGTCGGGGAGACCCAGTACTTC CSVDVAGVGETQYF
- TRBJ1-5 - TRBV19 TGTGCCAGTAGTATTCGCAATCAGCCCCAGCATTTT CASSIRNQPQHF
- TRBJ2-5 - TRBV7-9 TGTGCCAGCAGCTTAGAATCCGGACAAGAGACCCAGTACTTC CASSLESGQETQYF
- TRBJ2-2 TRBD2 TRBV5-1 TGCGCCAGCAGCCTCGACATAGCGGGAACGAACACCGGGGAGCTGTTTTTT CASSLDIAGTNTGELFF
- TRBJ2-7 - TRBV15 TGTGCCACCAGCAGAGATATGAACGAACCCTACGAGCAGTACTTC CATSRDMNEPYEQYF
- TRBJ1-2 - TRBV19 TGTGCCAGTAGTTACAGGGCCTATGGCTACACCTTC CASSYRAYGYTF
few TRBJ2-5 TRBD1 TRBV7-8 TGTGCCAGCAGCGGACCCGGGACAGGGGGCGAAGAGACCCAGTACTTC CASSGPGTGGEETQYF
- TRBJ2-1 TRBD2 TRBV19 TGTGCCAGTGCACGGACGGGGGGTGGTGATGAGCAGTTCTTC CASARTGGGDEQFF
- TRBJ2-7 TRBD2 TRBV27 TGTGCCAGCAAGGGCACAGCGGGGAACGACTACGAGCAGTACTTC CASKGTAGNDYEQYF
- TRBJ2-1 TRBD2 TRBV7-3 TGTGCCAGCAGCTTAGATAGCGGGCTGGGGAGATATGAGCAGTTCTTC CASSLDSGLGRYEQFF
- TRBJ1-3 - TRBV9 TGTGCCAGCAGTACTGGAAACACCATATATTTT CASSTGNTIYF